The entry below gives a single T cell receptor beta chain sequence along with its context. The antigen remains unidentified. The source of the sample is a study of T cells after yellow fever vaccination. Study findings and constraints: Most primary-vaccination clones recurred post-booster (approximately 95% CD4, 88% CD8).

The CDR3 runs 13 residues. V lost 3 bases to trimming and J lost 5 bases, with 8 bases between them. CDR1 and CDR2 from the germline V gene are KGHSH and LQKENI. TCRdb processed the 5' RACE reads anew with MiXCR; each CDR3 protein has one entry. The sample includes 350,000 or so distinct CDR3 sequences, approximately 8% of them seen just once. This sequence originates from a man between 18 and 35 years old who received the YFV17D yellow fever vaccine. This sample comprised PBMCs, obtained 35 to 50 days after the first yellow fever vaccination. The gene calls are TRBV18 and TRBJ1-5, with D unclear. CDR3 sequence: CASSPGRDQPQHF. The CDR3 DNA is TGTGCCAGCTCACCTGGACGGGATCAGCCCCAGCATTTT.